The next 23 T cell receptor beta chains were all read from a single sample in a study of blood T cell repertoires in COVID-19. Measured with immunoSEQ multiplex PCR; TCRdb has only the in-frame clones, and not every one. The table lists 350,000 or so clones, around 89% of them singletons. The sequencing sample was made of peripheral blood. These receptors were taken from a woman younger than 45 with COVID-19, enrolled during active disease.

The V and J genes are TRBV2 and TRBJ2-3, with D unresolved. In germline, CDR1 is SNHLY, CDR2 FYNNEI. The CDR3 covers 12 residues. V was shortened by 4 bases and J by 6 bases, with 8 bases between the two germline ends. The CDR3 region is CASSVLQDTQYF. As DNA, the CDR3 is TGTGCCAGCAGTGTGCTGCAGGATACGCAGTATTTT.

The DNA for the CDR3 is TGTGCCAGTGTCCGGACAGCTTATAATTCACCCCTCCACTTT. Translation: CASVRTAYNSPLHF. The V and J genes are TRBV5-8 and TRBJ1-6; the D gene is possibly TRBD1 (6 bases). Trimming took 8 bases from V and 4 from J, leaving 13 bases between them. The length of the CDR3 is 14 residues. Germline CDR1 is SGHTS and CDR2 is YDEGEE.

The chain recombines TRBV6-2 or TRBV6-3 with TRBJ1-4, with D perhaps TRBD1 (5 bases). There are 14 residues in the CDR3. Germline V gene data show CDR1 as MNHEY and CDR2 as SVGEGT. V was clipped by 5 bases and J by 8 bases, with 15 bases between them. The CDR3 bases are TGTGCCAGCAGTCCCGGGGGGGGGAGCGAAAAACTGTTTTTT. This translates into CASSPGGGSEKLFF.

The gene calls are TRBV19 and TRBJ2-7; 8 bases map to TRBD2. With 3 bases clipped from V and 2 bases from J, the junction kept 3 bases outside the gene matches. The CDR3 is 14 amino acids. Looked up from germline, CDR1 is LNHDA and CDR2 is SQIVND (reference sequence). CDR3 in DNA: TGTGCCAGTAGTATGGGACTAGGGGCCTACGAGCAGTACTTC. Its translation is CASSMGLGAYEQYF.

V and J are TRBV19 and TRBJ1-1; 8 nucleotides match TRBD1. J lost 5 bases, V lost 7 bases, and 9 bases had no gene match. The CDR3 consists of 14 residues. Germline V gene lookup returns CDR1 LNHDA and CDR2 SQIVND (reference sequence). The CDR3 bases are TGTGCCAGTAATTACAGGGGGAGGGGGACTGAAGCTTTCTTT. It encodes CASNYRGRGTEAFF.

V and J are TRBV5-4 and TRBJ2-1; 12 bases are shared with TRBD2. Germline V lookup: CDR1 SGHNT, CDR2 YYREEE (reference sequence). Unmatched junction bases numbered 4, after V lost 5 bases and J lost 1 base. CDR3 length equals 16 residues. The CDR3 bases are TGTGCCAGCAGGGAGACTAGCGGGGGATCCTACAATGAGCAGTTCTTC. It is translated as CASRETSGGSYNEQFF. Variable domain in full (rest from reference TRBV5-4 and TRBJ2-1): ETGVTQSPTHLIKTRGQQVTLRCSSQSGHNTVSWYQQALGQGPQFIFQYYREEENGRGNFPPRFSGLQFPNYSSELNVNALELDDSALYLCASRETSGGSYNEQFFGPGTRLTVL.

This clone was counted a single time. The V gene is TRBV11-1, the J gene TRBJ2-7; D may be TRBD2 (6 bases). V was trimmed by 1 base and J by 7 bases, leaving 11 bases between them. Germline CDR1 SGHAT, CDR2 FQDESV (reference sequence). This CDR3 spans 13 amino acids. The CDR3 DNA sequence: TGTGCCAGCAGCTTAGACCTCGGGGGAGAGCAGTACGTC. It translates to CASSLDLGGEQYV.

The genes are TRBV18 and TRBJ1-6; 10 nucleotides line up with TRBD1. The CDR3 has 15 amino acids. With 3 bases clipped from V and 8 bases from J, the junction kept 4 bases outside the gene matches. Germline V gene data show CDR1 as KGHSH and CDR2 as LQKENI. This chain's CDR3 is CASSPAGTGDSPLHF. CDR3 bases: TGTGCCAGCTCACCCGCCGGGACAGGGGATTCACCCCTCCACTTT.

The chain joins TRBV7-2 to TRBJ2-3, with 9 bases identical to TRBD1. V was clipped by 2 bases and J by 14 bases; unmatched bases: 8. Germline loops: CDR1 SGHTA, CDR2 FQGNSA. CDR3 length: 13 residues. Here the CDR3 DNA reads TGTGCCAGCAGCTTACGGGACAGGGTTTCTCCGTATTTT. Translating gives CASSLRDRVSPYF.

The rearrangement links TRBV3-1 (or the pseudogene TRBV3-2) to TRBJ2-7; D possibly corresponds to TRBD1 (6 bases). The germline V gene has CDR1 LGHDT and CDR2 YNNKEL (reference sequence). V lost 2 bases, J lost 0 bases, and 14 bases lay in between. The CDR3 loop spans 16 amino acids. The CDR3 DNA reads as TGTGCCAGCAGCCAATCTGGGGGCACCAGCTCCTACGAGCAGTACGTC. Protein: CASSQSGGTSSYEQYV.

The V and J genes are TRBV28 and TRBJ2-3, with D unresolved. Germline values: CDR1 MDHEN, CDR2 SYDVKM. Trimming cost V 6 bases and J 3 bases, with 10 bases left between them. This CDR3 region has 13 residues. CDR3 sequence (DNA): TGTGCCAGCAGCCTTTCTCCGACAGATACGCAGTATTTT. Its translation is CASSLSPTDTQYF.

This chain joins TRBV7-2 and TRBJ2-3; TRBD1 might be the D (5 bases). Germline V gene sequence: CDR1 SGHTA, CDR2 FQGNSA. The CDR3 is made up of 15 amino acids. The V gene lost 5 bases and the J gene lost 0 bases, with 12 bases spanning the gap. The chain's CDR3 is CASSPRQISTDTQYF. In nucleotides, the CDR3 is TGTGCCAGCAGCCCTCGACAGATAAGCACAGATACGCAGTATTTT.

Worth noting for this clone: An end of the junction does not agree with germline; a read error may underlie this. This chain uses TRBV7-3 with TRBJ2-1; 14 bases fit TRBD2. Germline V gene sequence: CDR1 SGHTA, CDR2 FQGTGA. The CDR3 is 14 residues long. CDR3 sequence: CASSPGLAGAPWIF. The DNA of the CDR3 is TGTGCCAGCAGCCCGGGACTAGCGGGGGCCCCGTGGATCTTC.

The chain couples TRBV11-3 to TRBJ2-3, with a weak D call TRBD2 (7 bases). The germline V gene has CDR1 SGHNT and CDR2 YENEEA. There are 14 residues in the CDR3. V was shortened by 4 bases and J by 2 bases, with 10 bases between the two germline ends. The CDR3: CASSSGGSTDTQYF. The CDR3 region has the DNA TGTGCCAGCAGCTCGGGGGGCTCCACAGATACGCAGTATTTT.

The genes are TRBV5-6 and TRBJ1-4; 8 bases are shared with TRBD1. The germline V gene has CDR1 SGHDT and CDR2 YYEEEE. The CDR3 consists of 15 residues. J lost 8 bases, V lost 5 bases, and 11 bases had no gene match. The CDR3 reads CASRGRGRGREKLFF. The CDR3 coding sequence is TGTGCCAGCAGGGGACGGGGCAGGGGGCGCGAAAAACTGTTTTTT.

V and J are TRBV9 and TRBJ1-1; 7 nucleotides line up with TRBD1. Germline V CDR1 and CDR2: SGDLS, YYNGEE. CDR3 length: 16 residues. V trimming: 4 bases; J trimming: 3 bases; junction bases outside the gene matches: 12. The CDR3 region is CASSTTPGTAYTEAFF. Here the CDR3 DNA reads TGTGCCAGCAGCACCACCCCCGGGACAGCCTACACTGAAGCTTTCTTT.

The rearrangement uses TRBV11-1 and TRBJ1-1; tentatively, D is TRBD1 (5 bases). Germline lookup yields CDR1 SGHAT and CDR2 FQDESV (reference sequence). This CDR3 region has 14 residues. V gave up 1 base and J gave up 3 bases, with 9 bases separating them. The CDR3 DNA sequence: TGTGCCAGCAGCTTAGACGACAGCCACACTGAAGCTTTCTTT. It encodes CASSLDDSHTEAFF.

This chain joins TRBV5-1 and TRBJ2-7; possibly TRBD1 for D (6 bases). Germline-derived CDR1 and CDR2 are SGHRS and YFSETQ. The CDR3 is 13 amino acids. V was trimmed by 4 bases and J by 3 bases, leaving 11 bases between them. CDR3 loop: CASSPEGHYEQYV. The CDR3 region has the DNA TGCGCCAGCAGCCCCGAGGGACACTACGAGCAGTACGTC.

The chain recombines TRBV6-1 with TRBJ2-5, with a tentative D call TRBD2 (7 bases). V was clipped by 2 bases and J by 5 bases, with 18 bases between them. CDR3 length: 16 residues. Germline V gene lookup returns CDR1 MNHNS and CDR2 SASEGT. Here the CDR3 DNA reads TGTGCCAGCAGTGAATTAGGTGGGGGGGCATGGGAGACCCAGTACTTC. As protein: CASSELGGGAWETQYF.

The chain recombines TRBV12-5 with TRBJ1-5; tentative D call: TRBD1 (5 bases). Trimming removed 0 bases at V and 1 base at J, with 19 bases between. Germline loops: CDR1 LGHNT, CDR2 FRNRAP. CDR3 length: 19 residues. The DNA for the CDR3 is TGTGCTAGTGGTTTGGTATTTTGGGGGGGGAAGGAAAGCAATCAGCCCCAGCATTTT. Residues: CASGLVFWGGKESNQPQHF.

The chain recombines TRBV6-1 with TRBJ1-1; D not certain. Per the germline V gene, CDR1 is MNHNS and CDR2 is SASEGT. Trimming cost V 3 bases and J 4 bases, with 12 bases left between them. CDR3 length equals 14 residues. The CDR3 DNA sequence: TGTGCCAGCAGTGATAGTCTAGATCCCACTGAAGCTTTCTTT. It translates to CASSDSLDPTEAFF.

J is TRBJ1-1 and V is TRBV29-1; D uncertain. The V gene's germline CDR1 is SQVTM and CDR2 ANQGSEA. CDR3 size: 11 residues. Deletions cut 3 bases from V and 1 base from J, with 3 bases between. CDR3 nucleotides: TGCAGCGTTGACAGGAACACTGAAGCTTTCTTT. It codes for CSVDRNTEAFF.

The chain has TRBV7-2 and TRBJ1-5; D possibly corresponds to TRBD1 (5 bases). V lost 4 bases to trimming and J lost 5 bases, with 12 bases between them. Germline-derived CDR1 and CDR2 are SGHTA and FQGNSA. This CDR3 spans 14 amino acids. The CDR3 here is CASSSSAGYQPQHF. As DNA, the CDR3 is TGTGCCAGCAGCTCTAGCGCAGGGTATCAGCCCCAGCATTTT. The full variable domain, rest sourced from reference TRBV7-2 and TRBJ1-5, is GAGVSQSPSNKVTEKGKDVELRCDPISGHTALYWYRQSLGQGLEFLIYFQGNSAPDKSGLPSDRFSAERTGGSVSTLTIQRTQQEDSAVYLCASSSSAGYQPQHFGDGTRLSIL.